This T cell receptor beta chain came from a study of tumor and adjacent non-tumor tissue in lung cancer. Study conclusions and caveats: Patients with more diverse tumor TCRs had worse survival. Normal lung showed higher cumulative top 100 clone frequency than tumor. Significantly higher TCR diversity was found in tumor than normal lung.

Concerning this clonotype itself: What it binds is not known. At one of its ends the junction is not consistent with the germline gene, which may arise from a read error.

The CDR3 runs 15 residues. CDR1 and CDR2 (germline): LGHNA, YNFKEQ. No cell sorting was done before RNA was extracted from the tissue. A modified ARM-PCR protocol with three rounds of nested PCR amplified TCRbeta. Via MiXCR, TCRdb re-called the multiplex PCR reads, giving one row per CDR3 protein. The data show 60,000 to 95,000 distinct CDR3 sequences, around four fifths seen once. The specimen sequenced was lung tumor tissue. J is TRBJ1-5 and V is TRBV4-2; D is undetermined. The receptor was derived from a woman between 50 and 59 years old with non-small cell lung cancer. CDR3 region: CDSSQDLINNQPQHF. The CDR3 DNA sequence: TGTGACAGCAGCCAAGACCTCATTAACAATCAGCCCCAGCATTTT.